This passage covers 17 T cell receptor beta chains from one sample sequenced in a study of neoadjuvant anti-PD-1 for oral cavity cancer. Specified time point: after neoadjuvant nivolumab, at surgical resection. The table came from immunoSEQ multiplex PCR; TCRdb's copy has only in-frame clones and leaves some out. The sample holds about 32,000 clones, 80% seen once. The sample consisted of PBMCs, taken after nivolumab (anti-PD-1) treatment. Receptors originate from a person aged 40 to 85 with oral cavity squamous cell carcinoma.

As DNA, the CDR3 is TGCGCCAGCAGCTTAAGGGTGAGGGGAGACCGCACCGGGGAGCTGTTTTTT. The encoded protein is CASSLRVRGDRTGELFF. The V gene is TRBV5-1, the J gene TRBJ2-2; D may match TRBD1 or TRBD2 (5 bases each). Trimming left V 2 bases short and J 4 bases short, with 18 bases between. In germline, CDR1 is SGHRS, CDR2 YFSETQ. The CDR3 totals 17 residues.

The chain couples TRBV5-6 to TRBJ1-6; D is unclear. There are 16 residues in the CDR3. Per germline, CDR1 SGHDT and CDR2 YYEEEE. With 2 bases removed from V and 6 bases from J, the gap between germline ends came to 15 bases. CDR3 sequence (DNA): TGTGCCAGCAGCTTTTCCCCAAACACCCTTAATTCACCCCTCCACTTT. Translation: CASSFSPNTLNSPLHF.

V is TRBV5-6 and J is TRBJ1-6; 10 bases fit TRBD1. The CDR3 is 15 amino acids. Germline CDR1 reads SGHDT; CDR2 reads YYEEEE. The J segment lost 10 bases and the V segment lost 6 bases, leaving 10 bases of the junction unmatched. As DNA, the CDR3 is TGTGCCAGCACCATTATTGGGACAGGGGACTCACCCCTCCACTTT. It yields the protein CASTIIGTGDSPLHF.

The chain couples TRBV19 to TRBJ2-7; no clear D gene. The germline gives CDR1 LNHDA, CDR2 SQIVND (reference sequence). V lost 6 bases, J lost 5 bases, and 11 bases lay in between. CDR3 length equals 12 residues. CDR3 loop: CASSPRNDEQYF. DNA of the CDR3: TGTGCCAGTAGCCCGCGGAATGACGAGCAGTACTTC.

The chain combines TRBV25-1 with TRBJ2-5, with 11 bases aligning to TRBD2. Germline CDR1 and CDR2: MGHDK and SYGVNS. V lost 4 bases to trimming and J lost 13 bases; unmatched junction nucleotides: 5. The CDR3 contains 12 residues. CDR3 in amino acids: CASSASGGPGYF. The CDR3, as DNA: TGTGCCAGCAGTGCTAGCGGGGGGCCTGGGTACTTC.

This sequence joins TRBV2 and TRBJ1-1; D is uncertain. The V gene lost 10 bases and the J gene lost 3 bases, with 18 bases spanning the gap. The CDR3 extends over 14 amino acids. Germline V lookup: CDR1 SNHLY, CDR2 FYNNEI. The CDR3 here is CATSWMGSDTEAFF. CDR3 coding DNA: TGTGCCACCTCTTGGATGGGCTCCGACACTGAAGCTTTCTTT.

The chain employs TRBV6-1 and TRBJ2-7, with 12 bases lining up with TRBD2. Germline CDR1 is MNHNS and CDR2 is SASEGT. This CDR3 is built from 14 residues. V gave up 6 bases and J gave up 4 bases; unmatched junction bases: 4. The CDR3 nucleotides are TGTGCCAGCAGCGGACTAGCGGGGAATTACGAGCAGTACTTC. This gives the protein CASSGLAGNYEQYF.

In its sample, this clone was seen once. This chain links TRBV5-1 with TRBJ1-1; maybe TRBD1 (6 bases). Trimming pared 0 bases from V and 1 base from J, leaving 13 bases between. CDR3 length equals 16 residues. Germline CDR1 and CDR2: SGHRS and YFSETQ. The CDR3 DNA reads TGCGCCAGCAGCTTGGAAGGGACACCATCGAACACTGAAGCTTTCTTT. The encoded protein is CASSLEGTPSNTEAFF.

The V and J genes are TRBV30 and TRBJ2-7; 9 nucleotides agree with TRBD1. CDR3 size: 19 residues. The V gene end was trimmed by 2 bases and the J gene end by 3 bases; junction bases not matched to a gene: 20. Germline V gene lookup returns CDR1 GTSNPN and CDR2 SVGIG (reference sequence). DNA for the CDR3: TGTGCCTGGAGTCTTCCGGGCGGGACAGGGACCCATGAAATCTACGAGCAGTACTTC. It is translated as CAWSLPGGTGTHEIYEQYF.

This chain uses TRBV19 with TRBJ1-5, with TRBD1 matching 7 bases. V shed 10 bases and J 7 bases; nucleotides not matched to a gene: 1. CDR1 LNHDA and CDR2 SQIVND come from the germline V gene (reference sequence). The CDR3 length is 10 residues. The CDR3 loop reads CAIGGQPQHF. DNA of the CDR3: TGTGCCATAGGGGGCCAGCCCCAGCATTTT.

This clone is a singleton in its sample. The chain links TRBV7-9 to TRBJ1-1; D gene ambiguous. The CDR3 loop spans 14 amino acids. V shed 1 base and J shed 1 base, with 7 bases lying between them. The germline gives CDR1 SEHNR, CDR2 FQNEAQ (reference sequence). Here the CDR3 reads CASSLVAANTEAFF. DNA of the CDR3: TGTGCCAGCAGCTTAGTGGCAGCGAACACTGAAGCTTTCTTT.

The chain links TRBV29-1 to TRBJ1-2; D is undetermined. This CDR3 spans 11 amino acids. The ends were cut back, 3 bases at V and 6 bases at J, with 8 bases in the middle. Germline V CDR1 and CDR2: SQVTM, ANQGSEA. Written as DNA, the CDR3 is TGCAGCGTTGAGGGATTGGATGGCTACACCTTC. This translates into CSVEGLDGYTF.

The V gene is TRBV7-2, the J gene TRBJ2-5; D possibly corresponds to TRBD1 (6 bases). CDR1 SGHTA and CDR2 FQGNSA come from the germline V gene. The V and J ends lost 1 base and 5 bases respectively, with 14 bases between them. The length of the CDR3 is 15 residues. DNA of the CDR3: TGTGCCAGCAGCTTAGTCTCAGGGGTCATGGAGACCCAGTACTTC. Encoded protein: CASSLVSGVMETQYF.

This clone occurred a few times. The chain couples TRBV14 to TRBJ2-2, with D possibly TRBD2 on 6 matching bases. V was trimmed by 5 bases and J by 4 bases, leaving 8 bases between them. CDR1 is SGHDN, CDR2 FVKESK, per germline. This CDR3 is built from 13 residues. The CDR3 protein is CASSSGGTGELFF. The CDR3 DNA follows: TGTGCCAGCAGCTCCGGGGGCACCGGGGAGCTGTTTTTT. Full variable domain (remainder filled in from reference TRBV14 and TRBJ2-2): EAGVTQFPSHSVIEKGQTVTLRCDPISGHDNLYWYRRVMGKEIKFLLHFVKESKQDESGMPNNRFLAERTGGTYSTLKVQPAELEDSGVYFCASSSGGTGELFFGEGSRLTVL.

The DNA for the CDR3 is TGTGCCAGCAGCTTAATGGCAGGGAGCTACGAGCAGTACTTC. It encodes CASSLMAGSYEQYF. V is TRBV7-3 and J is TRBJ2-7, with D perhaps matching TRBD1 or TRBD2 (5 bases each). V lost 1 base to trimming and J lost 3 bases, with 10 bases between them. The length of the CDR3 is 14 residues. Germline CDR1 and CDR2: SGHTA and FQGTGA.

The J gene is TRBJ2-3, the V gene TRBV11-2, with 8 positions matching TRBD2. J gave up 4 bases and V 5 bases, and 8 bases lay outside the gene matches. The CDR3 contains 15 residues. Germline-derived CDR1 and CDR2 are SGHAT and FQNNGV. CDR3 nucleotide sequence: TGTGCCAGCAGCACCCTCGGACTAGCCCCAGATACGCAGTATTTT. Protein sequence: CASSTLGLAPDTQYF.

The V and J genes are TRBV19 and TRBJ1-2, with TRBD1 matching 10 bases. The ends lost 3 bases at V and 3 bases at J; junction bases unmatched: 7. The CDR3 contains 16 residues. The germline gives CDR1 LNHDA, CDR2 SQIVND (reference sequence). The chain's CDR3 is CASSIPWTGGDYGYTF. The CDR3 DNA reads TGTGCCAGTAGTATCCCATGGACAGGGGGGGACTATGGCTACACCTTC.